This paragraph covers one TCR beta chain sequence. Its antigen remains unidentified. This entry comes from a study of CD8+ T cells in alopecia areata. Overall study: It was oral tofacitinib, at 5 to 10 mg twice daily, that treated patients received. The protocol delivered tofacitinib for 6 to 18 months, then withdrew it for 6 months. Whole-study results and caveats: Mouse data revealed clearer TCR sharing than patient data did, a gap possibly tied to HLA.

Peripheral blood, together with lesional scalp punch biopsies, was collected from alopecia areata patients. Trimming left V 4 bases short and J 4 bases short, with 14 bases between. Per the germline V gene, CDR1 is SGHDT and CDR2 is YYEEEE. CDR3 length: 14 residues. cDNA prepared by RNA extraction and subsequent reverse transcription served as the template for sequencing. Profiled with immunoSEQ multiplex PCR; TCRdb holds only in-frame clones, not every one. The sample records about 97,000 clones, around 45% being singletons. The V call is TRBV5-6, the J call TRBJ1-2, with D unclear. The receptor was isolated from a human donor with alopecia areata. The sequencing input was CD4+ T cells sorted from blood. The CDR3 coding sequence is TGTGCCAGCAGCCTGGTCCTTGAGGGCTATGGCTACACCTTC. Translated, it gives CASSLVLEGYGYTF.